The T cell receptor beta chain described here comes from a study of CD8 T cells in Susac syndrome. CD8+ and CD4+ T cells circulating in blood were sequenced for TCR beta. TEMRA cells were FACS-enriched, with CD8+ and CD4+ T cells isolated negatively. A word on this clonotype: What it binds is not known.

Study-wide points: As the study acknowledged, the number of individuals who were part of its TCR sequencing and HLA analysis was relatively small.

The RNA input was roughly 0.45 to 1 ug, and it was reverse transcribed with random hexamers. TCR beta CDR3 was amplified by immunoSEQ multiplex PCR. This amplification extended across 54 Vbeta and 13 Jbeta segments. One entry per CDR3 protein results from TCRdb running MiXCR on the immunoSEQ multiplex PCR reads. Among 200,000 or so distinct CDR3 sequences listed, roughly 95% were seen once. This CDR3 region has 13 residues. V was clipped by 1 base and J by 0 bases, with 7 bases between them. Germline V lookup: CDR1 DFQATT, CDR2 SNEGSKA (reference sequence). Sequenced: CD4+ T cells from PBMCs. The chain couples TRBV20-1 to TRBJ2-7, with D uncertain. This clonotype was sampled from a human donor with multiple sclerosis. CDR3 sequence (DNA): TGCAGTGCTAGAGGTCAGCCCTCCTACGAGCAGTACTTC. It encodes CSARGQPSYEQYF.